This TCR beta chain emerged from a study of shared clonotypes between healthy human individuals. Libraries were prepared by immunoSEQ multiplex PCR; TCRdb keeps only in-frame clonotypes and omits some of them. The sample has some 2,100,000 clones, about 92% seen once. Naive CD8 isolation took CD45RO-negative cells positively selected for CCR7 and excluded terminally differentiated effector memory CD45RA+ cells. V gave up 5 bases and J gave up 2 bases, with 7 bases separating them. Germline CDR1 LNHDA, CDR2 SQIVND (reference sequence). The CDR3 runs to 13 residues. The receptor comes from a man aged 18 to 29 in good health. Some clones in this sample may be carry-over from other donors' samples. The sample was naive CD8+ T cells from PBMCs. V is TRBV19 and J is TRBJ2-1; no reliable D call. This CDR3 reads CASSDPPYNEQFF. The CDR3 coding sequence is TGTGCCAGTAGTGATCCCCCCTACAATGAGCAGTTCTTC.